Presented here are 25 T cell receptor beta chains from one specimen sequenced in a study of T cells in Graves' hyperthyroidism and ophthalmopathy. Amplified TCR beta CDR3 regions derived from RNA transcripts. HTBI primers were the set used in a first-round RT-PCR of the TCR CDR3. TCRdb redid the calling of the multiplex PCR reads with MiXCR, one entry per CDR3 protein. Here the sample spans some 440,000 distinct CDR3 sequences, approximately 15% being singletons. Material: blood. These receptors were taken from a woman aged 18-29 years with Graves' hyperthyroidism.

There are many counts of this clonotype. The chain uses TRBV12-3 or TRBV12-4 and TRBJ2-3, with D unresolved. CDR3 length: 14 amino acids. Trimming stripped 5 bases from V and 0 bases from J, with 9 bases between. CDR3 in amino acids: CASSTTASTDTQYF. The CDR3, as DNA: TGTGCCAGCAGTACTACGGCAAGCACAGATACGCAGTATTTT.

The genes are TRBV5-1 and TRBJ1-2; D is unresolved. The V and J ends lost 0 bases and 2 bases respectively, with 11 bases between them. The CDR3 is 15 amino acids. The V gene's germline CDR1 is SGHRS and CDR2 YFSETQ. CDR3 amino acids: CASSLATGENYGYTF. CDR3 DNA: TGCGCCAGCAGCTTGGCTACTGGGGAAAACTATGGCTACACCTTC.

This clonotype was counted many times. The CDR3 region has the DNA TGTGCCACCCTAAGGACGGAAAACAATGAGCAGTTCTTC. The encoded protein is CATLRTENNEQFF. The chain links TRBV7-8 to TRBJ2-1, with D unclear. CDR3 length equals 13 residues. V shed 10 bases and J shed 5 bases, with 15 bases lying between them. Germline-derived CDR1 and CDR2 are SGHVS and FQNEAQ.

This clonotype was counted between two and nine times. The V call is TRBV7-9, the J call TRBJ2-7; D gene uncertain. This CDR3 is 14 amino acids long. The V end was cut by 5 bases, the J end by 6 bases, with 17 bases between. Germline V gives CDR1 SEHNR, CDR2 FQNEAQ (reference sequence). CDR3 coding DNA: TGTGCCAGCAGCCGCGTGACTGGAGTGGGCGAGCAGTACTTC. Amino acid sequence: CASSRVTGVGEQYF.

This clonotype has ten or more counts. The J gene is TRBJ1-2, the V gene TRBV5-5; D is unclear. Germline CDR1 SGHKS, CDR2 YYEKEE (reference sequence). V lost 0 bases, J lost 0 bases, and 9 bases lay in between. The CDR3 runs 15 residues. The CDR3 DNA sequence: TGTGCCAGCAGCTTGGCTGGCAGCTCTAACTATGGCTACACCTTC. The encoded protein is CASSLAGSSNYGYTF.

This clonotype was observed at least ten times. V usage is TRBV12-3 or TRBV12-4 and J usage is TRBJ1-6; 8 bases map to TRBD1. J gave up 9 bases and V 3 bases, and 4 bases lay outside the gene matches. This CDR3 has 14 amino acids. CDR3 residues: CASSFNRGGSPLHF. CDR3 sequence (DNA): TGTGCCAGCAGTTTTAACAGGGGGGGTTCACCCCTCCACTTT.

This clonotype was picked up many times. V gene TRBV2 combines with J gene TRBJ2-5; D may be TRBD1 (7 bases). The CDR3 totals 12 residues. CDR1 is SNHLY and CDR2 is FYNNEI in the germline V gene. V lost 4 bases and J lost 9, with 12 bases in between. CDR3 DNA sequence: TGTGCCAGCAGTGGGACAGGAGGGGCCCAGTACTTC. Amino acids: CASSGTGGAQYF.

This clonotype has just a few counts. The chain links TRBV20-1 to TRBJ2-5; 8 bases map to TRBD2. With V trimmed by 3 bases and J by 4 bases, 13 bases remained unmatched. The CDR3 is 16 amino acids. The germline V gene encodes CDR1 DFQATT and CDR2 SNEGSKA (reference sequence). The chain's CDR3 is CSASLIPGLVAETQYF. The CDR3, as DNA: TGCAGTGCTAGTCTTATTCCGGGACTAGTCGCAGAGACCCAGTACTTC.

This chain links TRBV20-1 with TRBJ2-7; 12 positions agree with TRBD1. In germline, CDR1 is DFQATT, CDR2 SNEGSKA (reference sequence). The CDR3 has 12 amino acids. Trimming at V came to 8 bases and at J to 4 bases, leaving 3 bases not matched to a gene. The DNA of the CDR3 is TGCAGTCTGGGACAGGGGGCATACGAGCAGTACTTC. Translation: CSLGQGAYEQYF.

This clonotype was counted ten times or more. The chain couples TRBV20-1 to TRBJ2-7; D call uncertain. The CDR3 is 12 amino acids. Trimming removed 5 bases at V and 0 bases at J, with 8 bases between. Germline lookup yields CDR1 DFQATT and CDR2 SNEGSKA (reference sequence). CDR3 sequence reads: CSAHSNSYEQYF. The CDR3 nucleotides read TGCAGTGCTCACTCAAACTCCTACGAGCAGTACTTC.

The chain has TRBV24-1 and TRBJ2-7; possible D gene TRBD2, 5 bases. The CDR3 runs 13 residues. The V gene's germline CDR1 is KGHDR and CDR2 SFDVKD. Deletions cut 6 bases from V and 4 bases from J, with 12 bases between. Written as DNA, the CDR3 is TGTGCCACCAGTTACGAGAGGGTATACGAGCAGTACTTC. Its translation is CATSYERVYEQYF.

This clonotype was seen a handful of times. This chain connects TRBV7-2 to TRBJ2-5, with 10 bases matching TRBD2. Losses at the gene ends were 0 bases for V and 2 bases for J; bases not matched to a gene: 3. CDR1 is SGHTA, CDR2 FQGNSA, per germline. The CDR3 runs 16 residues. The CDR3 bases are TGTGCCAGCAGCTTAGCCGAGCGGGGGGGGCAAGAGACCCAGTACTTC. Translated, it gives CASSLAERGGQETQYF.

The V and J genes are TRBV19 and TRBJ1-1; 7 bases agree with TRBD1. V shed 8 bases, J shed 6 bases, and the junction held 12 bases outside the gene matches. The CDR3 contains 14 residues. CDR1 is LNHDA and CDR2 is SQIVND in the germline V gene (reference sequence). The CDR3, as DNA: TGTGCCAGTGTGAACAGGGGTGGTACTTCTGAAGCTTTCTTT. Its protein product is CASVNRGGTSEAFF. Full variable domain (remainder filled in from reference TRBV19 and TRBJ1-1): DGGITQSPKYLFRKEGQNVTLSCEQNLNHDAMYWYRQDPGQGLRLIYYSQIVNDFQKGDIAEGYSVSREKKESFPLTVTSAQKNPTAFYLCASVNRGGTSEAFFGQGTRLTVV.

This clonotype was picked up many times. J is TRBJ2-1 and V is TRBV7-9, with D possibly matching TRBD1 (6 bases). The CDR3 consists of 14 residues. Per the germline V gene, CDR1 is SEHNR and CDR2 is FQNEAQ (reference sequence). Trimming cost V 5 bases and J 4 bases, with 12 bases left between them. DNA of the CDR3: TGTGCCAGCAGCACTGGACAGATTTACAATGAGCAGTTCTTC. It translates to CASSTGQIYNEQFF. The whole variable domain, remainder taken from reference TRBV7-9 and TRBJ2-1, is DTGVSQNPRHKITKRGQNVTFRCDPISEHNRLYWYRQTLGQGPEFLTYFQNEAQLEKSRLLSDRFSAERPKGSFSTLEIQRTEQGDSAMYLCASSTGQIYNEQFFGPGTRLTVL.

This clonotype was seen only a few times. The chain has TRBV7-2 and TRBJ2-2, with D possibly being TRBD2 (6 bases). The CDR3 is made up of 14 amino acids. The germline gives CDR1 SGHTA, CDR2 FQGNSA. V was cut by 5 bases and J by 6 bases, with 13 bases left in between. CDR3 DNA: TGTGCCAGCAGCCCCAGGTGGGGGGCCGGGGAGCTGTTTTTT. It translates to CASSPRWGAGELFF.

At least ten counts were recorded for this clonotype. This rearrangement joins TRBV12-3 or TRBV12-4 to TRBJ2-2, with no clear D. Trimming cost V 8 bases and J 5 bases, with 12 bases left between them. The CDR3 has 13 residues. CDR3 DNA: TGTGCCAGCGGCGCCACGAGGACCGGGGAGCTGTTTTTT. This sequence encodes CASGATRTGELFF.

The genes are TRBV12-3 or TRBV12-4 and TRBJ2-7; weak D call: TRBD1 (7 bases). CDR3 length equals 16 residues. Trimming removed 7 bases at V and 0 bases at J, with 19 bases between. CDR3 residues: CASKLRGAGGSYEQYF. The CDR3, as DNA: TGTGCCAGCAAACTAAGGGGGGCAGGGGGCTCCTACGAGCAGTACTTC.

This clonotype was seen only a few times. The V gene is TRBV10-3, the J gene TRBJ2-2; tentative D call: TRBD1 (7 bases). The germline V and J ends were trimmed by 8 bases and 1 base, with 11 bases remaining between them. Germline-derived CDR1 and CDR2 are ENHRY and SYGVKD. The CDR3 loop spans 14 amino acids. The CDR3 sequence is CAIGRTGNTGELFF. The CDR3 DNA is TGTGCCATCGGGAGGACAGGGAACACCGGGGAGCTGTTTTTT.

The chain combines TRBV7-9 with TRBJ2-7, with 10 bases aligning to TRBD1. From germline, CDR1 is SEHNR and CDR2 FQNEAQ (reference sequence). J was trimmed by 0 bases and V by 5 bases; bases with no gene match: 7. The CDR3 contains 16 residues. The CDR3 bases are TGTGCCAGCAGCCTGACCTGGACAGGGGGCTCCTACGAGCAGTACTTC. It translates to CASSLTWTGGSYEQYF.

The chain combines TRBV6-4 with TRBJ1-2; 7 nucleotides align to TRBD1. With V trimmed by 3 bases and J by 2 bases, 9 bases remained unmatched. The CDR3 length is 16 residues. Germline loops: CDR1 MRHNA, CDR2 SNTAGT. CDR3 loop: CASSEDVRGLNYGYTF. CDR3 in DNA: TGTGCCAGCAGTGAAGACGTGAGGGGGCTAAACTATGGCTACACCTTC.

This clonotype has at least ten counts. This rearrangement joins TRBV20-1 to TRBJ1-6; 9 nucleotides agree with TRBD1. Germline CDR1 reads DFQATT; CDR2 reads SNEGSKA (reference sequence). Germline trimming cut 1 base from V and 5 bases from J; bases unmatched to any gene: 0. The CDR3 is made up of 14 amino acids. Here the CDR3 reads CSARGDRDNSPLHF. In nucleotides, the CDR3 is TGCAGTGCTAGAGGGGACAGGGATAATTCACCCCTCCACTTT.

At least ten counts were recorded for this clonotype. The chain joins TRBV20-1 to TRBJ2-5, with 10 bases identical to TRBD2. The ends lost 6 bases at V and 2 bases at J; junction bases unmatched: 6. Looked up from germline, CDR1 is DFQATT and CDR2 is SNEGSKA (reference sequence). This CDR3 spans 14 amino acids. The CDR3 bases are TGCAGTGCCGTCGCTAGCGGGGGACAAGAGACCCAGTACTTC. Translated, it gives CSAVASGGQETQYF.

The rearrangement links TRBV19 to TRBJ2-1; unclear D gene. V was pared by 4 bases and J by 2 bases, with 15 bases between. Germline-derived CDR1 and CDR2 are LNHDA and SQIVND (reference sequence). The CDR3 loop spans 16 amino acids. DNA of the CDR3: TGTGCCAGTAGTACGATAGCAAATACGGCCTACAATGAGCAGTTCTTC. Protein product: CASSTIANTAYNEQFF.

This clonotype was detected ten times or more. The CDR3 reads CASSKIPRRDYYEQYF. CDR3 DNA sequence: TGTGCCAGCAGCAAGATCCCCAGGCGGGATTACTACGAGCAGTACTTC. The chain joins TRBV7-2 to TRBJ2-7; D possibly corresponds to TRBD2 (6 bases). The CDR3 length is 16 residues. From germline, CDR1 is SGHTA and CDR2 FQGNSA. V was clipped by 5 bases and J by 3 bases, with 20 bases between them.

This clonotype was detected once. This clone may be a read error of a much larger clone one base away. This rearrangement joins TRBV2 to TRBJ2-1; D is unclear. The CDR3 has 14 amino acids. CDR1 and CDR2 (germline): SNHLY, FYNNEI. The CDR3 sequence: CANSETGRRGEQFF. CDR3 coding DNA: TGTGCCAACAGTGAAACGGGTCGGAGAGGTGAGCAGTTCTTC.